The TCR beta chain under discussion was sequenced for a study of blood T cell repertoires in COVID-19. For the study at large: Acute-phase and convalescent COVID-19 samples originated in the United States, Italy and Spain. T cells, B-cell-depleted T cells, or PBMCs provided the cDNA or gDNA that served as material.

The CDR3 sequence is 13 residues long. From germline, CDR1 is SNHLY and CDR2 FYNNEI. Unmatched junction bases numbered 8, after V lost 6 bases and J lost 8 bases. Authors' data handling: Amplification with reference gene primers provided the estimates of nucleated cell counts. Using immunoSEQ multiplex PCR, the repertoire was profiled, and TCRdb retains in-frame clones only, with some absent. The V and J calls and clone size come from that table; D and trimming were worked out from the DNA. The sample consists of some 120,000 clones, around four fifths of them appearing once. The J gene is TRBJ1-2, the V gene TRBV2, with TRBD1 matching over 8 bases. The specimen sequenced was peripheral blood. The source of this sequence is a man older than 75 with active or convalescent COVID-19. CDR3 DNA: TGTGCCAGCAGGGACAGGGTTGTGAGCGGCTACACCTTC. Translation: CASRDRVVSGYTF.